These T cell receptor beta chains were read from a single sample in a study of identical twins. TCRdb recomputed calls from the 5' RACE reads with MiXCR, one row per CDR3 protein. The repertoire holds more than 650,000 distinct CDR3 sequences, around 5.7% seen once, with approximately 1.6% in the top ten. Specimen: naive T cells sorted from blood. The receptors here all came from a man aged 18-30 years in good health. Each CDR3 is given with its conserved first and last residue. The order of the fields is V gene, J gene, clone size, D gene, CDR3 protein, CDR3 DNA. The D gene is left open where the match is weak. Clone size, where shown, is once, few, many, or a class for clones that have expanded.

>TRBV7-9|TRBJ2-1|few|TRBD1
CASSLLRTGGMDEQFF
TGTGCCAGCAGCTTACTCAGGACAGGGGGTATGGATGAGCAGTTCTTC
>TRBV10-3|TRBJ2-3|few|NA
CAISEPGRAPTDTQYF
TGTGCCATCAGTGAGCCGGGAAGAGCCCCCACAGATACGCAGTATTTT
>TRBV12-3/TRBV12-4|TRBJ2-5|many|TRBD1
CASSPPDRHQETQYF
TGTGCCAGCAGTCCCCCGGACAGGCACCAAGAGACCCAGTACTTC
>TRBV4-3|TRBJ2-1|NA|NA
CASSQFRDAEHNEQFF
TGCGCCAGCAGCCAGTTCCGGGACGCAGAACACAATGAGCAGTTCTTC
>TRBV28|TRBJ1-3|NA|NA
CASSFKAAYYSGNTIYF
TGTGCCAGCTCGTTTAAGGCAGCCTACTACTCTGGAAACACCATATATTTT
>TRBV11-2|TRBJ1-1|few|TRBD1
CASSQGARVDTEAFF
TGTGCCAGCAGTCAGGGGGCCAGGGTAGACACTGAAGCTTTCTTT
>TRBV3-1|TRBJ2-2|few|TRBD2
CASSQDGRPSGRTGELFF
TGTGCCAGCAGCCAAGATGGCAGGCCTAGCGGGAGGACCGGGGAGCTGTTTTTT
>TRBV20-1|TRBJ2-5|many|NA
CSGPGHGSRAETQYF
TGCAGTGGCCCAGGCCACGGGTCTAGAGCCGAGACCCAGTACTTC
>TRBV20-1|TRBJ2-6|many|NA
CSAIGQSGANVLTF
TGCAGTGCTATCGGACAGTCTGGGGCCAACGTCCTGACTTTC
>TRBV7-2|TRBJ2-1|many|NA
CASSLYARDNEQFF
TGTGCCAGCAGCTTGTATGCCAGAGACAATGAGCAGTTCTTC
>TRBV11-2|TRBJ1-6|NA|NA
CASSLEVSTLYNSPLHF
TGTGCCAGCAGCTTAGAAGTTTCGACCCTCTATAATTCACCCCTCCACTTT
>TRBV12-3/TRBV12-4|TRBJ1-1|few|NA
CASVTGLVNTEAFF
TGTGCCAGCGTTACAGGCCTCGTGAACACTGAAGCTTTCTTT
>TRBV20-1|TRBJ2-7|many|NA
CSANLPRASYEQYF
TGCAGTGCTAACCTACCCCGAGCCTCCTACGAGCAGTACTTC
>TRBV5-1|TRBJ2-1|NA|TRBD2
CASMLSSGLEVYEQFF
TGCGCCAGCATGCTCTCTTCCGGACTAGAGGTGTATGAGCAGTTCTTC
>TRBV7-3|TRBJ2-5|many|NA
CASSSSAKETQYF
TGTGCCAGCAGTTCCAGTGCAAAAGAGACCCAGTACTTC
>TRBV20-1|TRBJ2-3|few|NA
CSAITVRNTDTQYF
TGCAGTGCTATAACTGTACGGAACACAGATACGCAGTATTTT
>TRBV29-1|TRBJ1-1|few|TRBD1
CSVDLKPGQINTEAFF
TGCAGCGTTGACCTGAAGCCGGGACAGATAAACACTGAAGCTTTCTTT
>TRBV19|TRBJ1-2|NA|NA
CASSPEAYGYTF
TGTGCCAGTAGTCCCGAGGCCTATGGCTACACCTTC
>TRBV14|TRBJ2-2|few|NA
CASSQEGGFDTGELFF
TGTGCCAGCAGCCAAGAGGGGGGATTTGACACCGGGGAGCTGTTTTTT
>TRBV28|TRBJ1-2|few|NA
CASSQSGVGGYTF
TGTGCCAGCAGCCAATCAGGGGTAGGCGGCTACACCTTC
>TRBV24-1|TRBJ1-5|many|NA
CATSMGDQPQHF
TGTGCCACCTCGATGGGGGATCAGCCCCAGCATTTT
>TRBV12-3/TRBV12-4|TRBJ1-2|many|NA
CASSSEPRVDYGYTF
TGTGCCAGCAGTTCCGAGCCCCGGGTTGACTATGGCTACACCTTC
>TRBV10-3|TRBJ2-5|NA|TRBD1
CAISEGQGDQETQYF
TGTGCCATCAGTGAAGGACAGGGGGACCAAGAGACCCAGTACTTC
>TRBV30|TRBJ2-7|many|NA
CAWVAWGRYEQYF
TGTGCCTGGGTCGCGTGGGGACGCTACGAGCAGTACTTC
>TRBV5-4|TRBJ2-5|NA|NA
CASSLRQGLKETQYF
TGTGCCAGCAGCTTGAGGCAGGGGCTAAAAGAGACCCAGTACTTC
>TRBV7-9|TRBJ2-1|few|NA
CASSRAGSYNEQFF
TGTGCCAGCAGCCGAGCCGGGTCTTACAATGAGCAGTTCTTC
>TRBV12-3/TRBV12-4|TRBJ2-2|NA|NA
CASMAPGPPGELFF
TGTGCCAGCATGGCGCCCGGCCCCCCAGGGGAGCTGTTTTTT
>TRBV7-2|TRBJ2-1|many|NA
CASSLIPAANEQFF
TGTGCCAGCAGCTTAATTCCTGCTGCCAATGAGCAGTTCTTC
>TRBV12-3/TRBV12-4|TRBJ1-4|NA|NA
CASGPAQRGPLKGKLFF
TGTGCCAGCGGTCCGGCGCAGCGGGGGCCCCTGAAGGGAAAACTGTTTTTT
>TRBV5-1|TRBJ2-1|many|NA
CASSLLSLSSSYNEQFF
TGCGCCAGCAGCTTGTTATCGCTATCTAGCTCCTACAATGAGCAGTTCTTC
>TRBV20-1|TRBJ2-3|many|NA
CSAVVPSTDTQYF
TGCAGTGCTGTCGTACCTAGCACAGATACGCAGTATTTT
>TRBV9|TRBJ1-2|many|TRBD1
CASSATGPYGYTF
TGTGCCAGCAGCGCGACAGGGCCATATGGCTACACCTTC
>TRBV9|TRBJ2-1|many|NA
CASSVVGFYNEQFF
TGTGCCAGCAGCGTAGTGGGATTCTACAATGAGCAGTTCTTC
>TRBV7-2|TRBJ2-3|NA|TRBD2
CASSPGLAGSGDTQYF
TGTGCCAGCAGCCCCGGACTAGCGGGATCCGGAGATACGCAGTATTTT
>TRBV7-2|TRBJ2-7|few|NA
CASSRPSQYEQYF
TGTGCCAGCAGCCGACCGTCACAATACGAGCAGTACTTC
>TRBV20-1|TRBJ1-5|many|NA
CSARDNLRGELQPQHF
TGCAGTGCTAGAGATAACTTGAGAGGGGAGCTCCAGCCCCAGCATTTT
>TRBV15|TRBJ1-2|NA|NA
CATSREDSGVAYGYTF
TGTGCCACCAGCAGGGAAGACTCAGGGGTGGCCTATGGCTACACCTTC
>TRBV27|TRBJ2-5|many|NA
CASSPLQTGRETQYF
TGTGCCAGCAGCCCACTGCAGACAGGGAGGGAGACCCAGTACTTC
>TRBV5-1|TRBJ1-1|many|NA
CASSLYSQNTEAFF
TGCGCCAGCAGCTTGTACAGCCAGAACACTGAAGCTTTCTTT
>TRBV9|TRBJ2-5|few|NA
CASSVPTGGGETQYF
TGTGCCAGCAGCGTCCCCACGGGGGGCGGAGAGACCCAGTACTTC
>TRBV12-3/TRBV12-4|TRBJ2-1|many|NA
CASSRSYVAFF
TGTGCCAGCAGCCGTAGTTATGTAGCGTTCTTC
>TRBV5-1|TRBJ2-1|few|TRBD1
CASSLQGQGSVRSYNEQFF
TGCGCCAGCAGCTTGCAGGGACAGGGGTCTGTAAGGTCCTACAATGAGCAGTTCTTC
>TRBV4-3|TRBJ2-1|few|NA
CASSQEINNEQFF
TGCGCCAGCAGCCAAGAAATCAACAATGAGCAGTTCTTC
>TRBV28|TRBJ1-1|many|NA
CASRVQGRGEAFF
TGTGCCAGCAGGGTACAGGGAAGGGGTGAAGCTTTCTTT
>TRBV6-2/TRBV6-3|TRBJ2-3|many|TRBD2
CASSYTSGSTDTQYF
TGTGCCAGCAGTTACACTAGCGGGAGCACAGATACGCAGTATTTT
>TRBV20-1|TRBJ2-3|many|NA
CSASDRDTGIDTQYF
TGCAGTGCTAGTGATCGGGACACCGGAATAGATACGCAGTATTTT
>TRBV21-1|TRBJ2-5|NA|NA
CASLGDSEETQYF
TGTGCCAGCTTAGGGGACAGCGAAGAGACCCAGTACTTC
>TRBV7-9|TRBJ1-2|few|NA
CASSLVFYGYTF
TGTGCCAGCAGCTTAGTCTTTTATGGCTACACCTTC
>TRBV5-1|TRBJ2-7|few|NA
CASSLEKDGNVSF
TGCGCCAGCAGCTTGGAGAAGGACGGAAACGTTAGTTTC
>TRBV30|TRBJ2-3|few|NA
CAWSVPHAASTDTQYF
TGTGCCTGGAGTGTACCCCATGCGGCTAGCACAGATACGCAGTATTTT
>TRBV5-1|TRBJ2-1|few|TRBD2
CASSLVVAGDNEQFF
TGCGCCAGCAGCTTGGTAGTAGCGGGGGACAATGAGCAGTTCTTC
>TRBV20-1|TRBJ2-3|many|NA
CSARWGWNTDTQYF
TGCAGTGCCCGGTGGGGCTGGAACACAGATACGCAGTATTTT
>TRBV4-2|TRBJ2-4|NA|TRBD2
CASSQGDQLSGRAQNIQYF
TGTGCCAGCAGCCAAGGCGACCAATTGTCGGGGAGGGCGCAAAACATTCAGTACTTC
>TRBV28|TRBJ1-5|many|NA
CASSPSPGTPANQPQHF
TGTGCCAGCAGTCCGTCTCCGGGGACACCAGCAAATCAGCCCCAGCATTTT